This T cell receptor beta chain was identified during a study of blood T cell repertoires in COVID-19. Germline CDR1 is MDHEN and CDR2 is SYDVKM. V lost 5 bases and J lost 1; bases outside the gene matches: 5. This CDR3 comprises 15 residues. Profiling relied on immunoSEQ multiplex PCR, and the TCRdb table lists in-frame clones only, not all of them. The sample has about 350,000 clones; about 90% are singletons. The specimen was peripheral blood. This chain uses TRBV28 with TRBJ2-4, with 7 bases identical to TRBD1. This receptor was identified in a woman in her seventies with COVID-19, enrolled during active disease. The DNA for the CDR3 is TGTGCCAGCAGTCCACAGGGGATGGCCAAAAACATTCAGTACTTC. This sequence encodes CASSPQGMAKNIQYF.